Listed here are 21 T cell receptor beta chains from one sample, sequenced in a study of graft-versus-host responses after intestinal transplantation. No antigen has been identified for these receptors. Data came from immunoSEQ multiplex PCR; TCRdb stores just in-frame clones and leaves some out. The sample comprises about 120,000 clones, around 93% of which are singletons, and around 0.12% rests with the top ten. This material consisted of unstimulated CD4+ T cells sorted from spleen or lymph node cells, taken before intestinal transplant. These receptors all come from a human donor who received an intestinal transplant.

The V and J genes are TRBV28 and TRBJ2-3, with D unresolved. Germline CDR1 reads MDHEN; CDR2 reads SYDVKM. V gave up 4 bases and J gave up 6 bases, with 8 bases separating them. This CDR3 has 12 residues. The CDR3 loop is CASSSYDDTQYF. CDR3 DNA sequence: TGTGCCAGCAGTTCCTACGACGATACGCAGTATTTT.

The genes are TRBV27 and TRBJ1-3; D is perhaps TRBD1 (6 bases). V was pared by 4 bases and J by 4 bases, with 17 bases between. The CDR3 totals 16 residues. Germline V gives CDR1 MNHEY, CDR2 SMNVEV (reference sequence). CDR3 protein: CASSSNTGISGNTIYF. CDR3 DNA: TGTGCCAGCAGTTCCAATACAGGGATATCGGGAAACACCATATATTTT.

The chain couples TRBV4-2 to TRBJ2-4; 8 nucleotides align to TRBD2. With V trimmed by 1 base and J by 0 bases, 8 bases remained unmatched. The CDR3 runs 18 residues. The V gene's germline CDR1 is LGHNA and CDR2 YNFKEQ. DNA for the CDR3: TGTGCCAGCAGCCAAGTCGACGGGAGGGGGATAGCCAAAAACATTCAGTACTTC. Amino acid sequence: CASSQVDGRGIAKNIQYF.

There are a few counts of this clone. DNA for the CDR3: TGTGCCAGCAGCACAGGGTACGAGCAGTACTTC. This translates into CASSTGYEQYF. The rearrangement links TRBV6-1 to TRBJ2-7; weak D call: TRBD1 (6 bases). The CDR3 length is 11 residues. The V end was cut by 6 bases, the J end by 4 bases, with 7 bases between. Germline V gene lookup returns CDR1 MNHNS and CDR2 SASEGT.

The chain uses TRBV15 and TRBJ1-1, with D possibly TRBD1 on 6 matching bases. The CDR3 is made up of 13 amino acids. Germline V CDR1 and CDR2: LNHNV, YYDKDF (reference sequence). The V end was cut by 0 bases, the J end by 8 bases, with 10 bases between. This CDR3 reads CATSRDKGTEAFF. The CDR3 DNA follows: TGTGCCACCAGCAGAGATAAGGGGACAGAAGCTTTCTTT.

About this clone: At one end, the junction sequence differs from germline, possibly due to a read error. This sequence joins TRBV7-7 and TRBJ2-1, with TRBD2 identical over 12 bases. This CDR3 has 16 residues. CDR1 and CDR2 from the germline V gene are SSHAT and FNYEAQ (reference sequence). The CDR3: CASSAKLAGGPYEQFF. The DNA for the CDR3 is TGTGCTAGCAGCGCAAAGCTAGCGGGAGGGCCCTATGAGCAGTTCTTC.

This clone was seen only once. The V call is TRBV5-4, the J call TRBJ1-2; TRBD1 matches at 9 bases. Trimming cost V 2 bases and J 5 bases; bases outside gene matches: 4. CDR1 is SGHNT and CDR2 is YYREEE in the germline V gene (reference sequence). The CDR3 totals 14 residues. The CDR3 spells CASSLIGQGYGYTF. The CDR3 DNA reads TGTGCCAGCAGCTTAATAGGACAGGGGTATGGCTACACCTTC.

This clone was detected only a few times. The CDR3 DNA follows: TGTGCCAGCAGCTTACAGTATAGCACAGATACGCAGTATTTT. Residues: CASSLQYSTDTQYF. The rearrangement joins TRBV11-1 to TRBJ2-3; D gene ambiguous. This CDR3 contains 14 residues. Germline CDR1 reads SGHAT; CDR2 reads FQDESV (reference sequence). V lost 2 bases and J 0 bases, leaving 6 bases between the germline ends.

The V and J genes are TRBV10-2 and TRBJ2-5; tentative D call: TRBD1 (6 bases). The V gene lost 6 bases and the J gene lost 0 bases, with 8 bases spanning the gap. The CDR3 has 13 amino acids. Germline V gives CDR1 WSHSY, CDR2 SAAADI. The CDR3 region is CASRGHYQETQYF. Written as DNA, the CDR3 is TGCGCCAGCAGGGGACACTACCAAGAGACCCAGTACTTC.

V and J are TRBV18 and TRBJ2-2, with D perhaps TRBD1 (6 bases). V was trimmed by 3 bases and J by 2 bases, leaving 16 bases between them. From germline, CDR1 is KGHSH and CDR2 LQKENI. This CDR3 has 17 residues. The CDR3 here is CASSPPSNRANTGELFF. DNA of the CDR3: TGTGCCAGCTCACCCCCGAGTAACAGGGCTAACACCGGGGAGCTGTTTTTT.

V and J are TRBV7-6 and TRBJ2-7, with D tentatively TRBD2 (5 bases). The CDR3 sequence is 17 residues long. V lost 4 bases and J 3 bases, leaving 22 bases between the germline ends. CDR1 is SGHVS and CDR2 is FNYEAQ in the germline V gene. In DNA form, the CDR3 reads TGTGCCAGCAGCTCCTGGATAGCGCCTAGTGGGTACTACGAGCAGTACTTC. Its translation: CASSSWIAPSGYYEQYF.

This chain joins TRBV10-3 and TRBJ1-5; D uncertain. In germline, CDR1 is ENHRY, CDR2 SYGVKD. This CDR3 is built from 12 residues. Trimming left V 8 bases short and J 6 bases short, with 11 bases between. The CDR3 nucleotides read TGTGCCATCGGACCAGGCGCTCAGCCCCAGCATTTT. Protein: CAIGPGAQPQHF.

The V gene is TRBV7-2, the J gene TRBJ1-5; 7 nucleotides align to TRBD1. The CDR3 sequence is 14 residues long. Germline CDR1 SGHTA, CDR2 FQGNSA. The junction had 4 bases not matched to a gene; V was cut back by 1 base and J by 7 bases. The CDR3 loop is CASSLGDRRQPQHF. The CDR3 bases are TGTGCCAGCAGCTTAGGGGACAGAAGGCAGCCCCAGCATTTT.

This clone occurred once. This chain links TRBV5-1 with TRBJ2-7; 7 nucleotides agree with TRBD1. Germline CDR1 SGHRS, CDR2 YFSETQ. Trimming at V came to 0 bases and at J to 0 bases, leaving 6 bases not matched to a gene. There are 16 residues in the CDR3. CDR3 in DNA: TGCGCCAGCAGCTTGGGTGGACAGGCGAGCTCCTACGAGCAGTACTTC. It is translated as CASSLGGQASSYEQYF.

This sequence joins TRBV6-5 and TRBJ2-1; unclear D gene. Trimming took 6 bases from V and 0 from J, leaving 12 bases between them. This CDR3 is built from 15 residues. CDR1 is MNHEY and CDR2 is SVGAGI in the germline V gene. The chain's CDR3 is CASRLSVSSYNEQFF. The CDR3 region has the DNA TGTGCCAGCAGACTCTCGGTTAGCTCCTACAATGAGCAGTTCTTC.

V gene TRBV28 combines with J gene TRBJ1-3; TRBD1 is a possible D gene (5 bases). The length of the CDR3 is 15 residues. V lost 5 bases to trimming and J lost 3 bases, with 14 bases between them. The germline V gene encodes CDR1 MDHEN and CDR2 SYDVKM. This chain's CDR3 is CASSTQGRIGNTIYF. CDR3 coding DNA: TGTGCCAGCAGTACTCAGGGAAGGATTGGAAACACCATATATTTT.

The V call is TRBV4-2, the J call TRBJ2-1; 7 bases match TRBD2. Germline CDR1 is LGHNA and CDR2 is YNFKEQ. The CDR3 is made up of 13 amino acids. J lost 7 bases, V lost 1 base, and 1 base had no gene match. CDR3 sequence: CASSQGGGNEQFF. As DNA, the CDR3 is TGTGCCAGCAGCCAAGGGGGAGGGAATGAGCAGTTCTTC.

The chain employs TRBV5-1 and TRBJ1-2, with 7 bases matching TRBD1. Per germline, CDR1 SGHRS and CDR2 YFSETQ. The CDR3 sequence is 13 residues long. V trimming: 4 bases; J trimming: 0 bases; junction bases outside the gene matches: 0. The CDR3 DNA is TGCGCCAGCAGCACAGGGGCTAACTATGGCTACACCTTC. Translating gives CASSTGANYGYTF. Based on the CDR3 plus reference TRBV5-1 and TRBJ1-2, the full variable domain is KAGVTQTPRYLIKTRGQQVTLSCSPISGHRSVSWYQQTPGQGLQFLFEYFSETQRNKGNFPGRFSGRQFSNSRSEMNVSTLELGDSALYLCASSTGANYGYTFGSGTRLTVV.

This clone appeared a few times. The J gene is TRBJ1-5, the V gene TRBV19; 8 bases match TRBD1. The CDR3 has 13 amino acids. The germline gives CDR1 LNHDA, CDR2 SQIVND (reference sequence). After removal of 6 bases from V and 5 bases from J, the junction contained 3 bases not matched to a gene. The CDR3 sequence: CASSLQGDQPQHF. As DNA, the CDR3 is TGTGCCAGTAGCCTACAGGGGGATCAGCCCCAGCATTTT.

The chain employs TRBV6-5 and TRBJ2-1; TRBD2 aligns across 8 bases. V shed 8 bases, J shed 4 bases, and the junction held 7 bases outside the gene matches. CDR1 and CDR2 from the germline V gene are MNHEY and SVGAGI. The length of the CDR3 is 14 residues. The CDR3 region is CASGTSGRYNEQFF. DNA of the CDR3: TGTGCCAGCGGGACTAGTGGCAGGTACAATGAGCAGTTCTTC.

J is TRBJ2-5 and V is TRBV28; D gene uncertain. CDR1 and CDR2 (germline): MDHEN, SYDVKM. The CDR3 has 13 amino acids. The ends were cut back, 6 bases at V and 5 bases at J, with 13 bases in the middle. In nucleotides, the CDR3 is TGTGCCAGCAGGGAATGGGTAAGGGAGACCCAGTACTTC. Its translation: CASREWVRETQYF.